This paragraph covers one TCR beta chain sequence. This CDR3 has 16 amino acids. Germline loops: CDR1 SQVTM, CDR2 ANQGSEA. Trimming cost V 7 bases and J 5 bases, with 24 bases left between them. Libraries were prepared by immunoSEQ multiplex PCR; TCRdb keeps only in-frame clonotypes and omits some of them. Here the sample spans tens of thousands of clones, around 86% being singletons. This sample is drawn from a study of stem cell transplantation in POMP-related autoinflammatory disease. On the study more broadly: Before transplant, CD4+ T cells skewed naive and CD8+ proportions were low.

The sequences come from CD4+ T cells from PBMCs, collected before stem cell transplantation. The chain employs TRBV29-1 and TRBJ2-1, with D hard to call. This receptor was identified in a human donor with POMP-related autoinflammation and immune dysregulation (PRAID). Written as DNA, the CDR3 is TGCAGCGGGATCGTCCTCGGTGAGGATGGGGACAATGAGCAGTTCTTC. Its protein is CSGIVLGEDGDNEQFF.